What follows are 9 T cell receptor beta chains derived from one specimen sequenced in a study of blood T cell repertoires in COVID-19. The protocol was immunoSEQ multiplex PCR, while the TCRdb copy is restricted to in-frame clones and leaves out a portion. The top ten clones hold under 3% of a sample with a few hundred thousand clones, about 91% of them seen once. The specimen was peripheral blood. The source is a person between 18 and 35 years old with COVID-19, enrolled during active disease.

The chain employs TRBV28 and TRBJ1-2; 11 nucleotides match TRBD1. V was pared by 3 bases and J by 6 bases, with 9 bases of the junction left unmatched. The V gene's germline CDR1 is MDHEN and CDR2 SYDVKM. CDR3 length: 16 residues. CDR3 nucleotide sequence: TGTGCCAGCAGTTTGTTTGTTTGGGGACAGGGGGATGGCTACACCTTC. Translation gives CASSLFVWGQGDGYTF.

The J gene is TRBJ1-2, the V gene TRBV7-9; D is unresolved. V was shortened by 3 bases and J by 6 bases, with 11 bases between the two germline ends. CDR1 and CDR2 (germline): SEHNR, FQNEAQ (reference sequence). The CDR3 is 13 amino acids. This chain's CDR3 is CASSFGEEDGYTF. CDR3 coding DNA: TGTGCCAGCAGCTTCGGAGAAGAAGATGGCTACACCTTC.

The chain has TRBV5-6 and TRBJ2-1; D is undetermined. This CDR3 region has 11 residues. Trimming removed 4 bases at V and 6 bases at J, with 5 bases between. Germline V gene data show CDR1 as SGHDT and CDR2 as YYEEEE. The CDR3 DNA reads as TGTGCCAGCAGCCGTCCCAATGAGCAGTTCTTC. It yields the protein CASSRPNEQFF.

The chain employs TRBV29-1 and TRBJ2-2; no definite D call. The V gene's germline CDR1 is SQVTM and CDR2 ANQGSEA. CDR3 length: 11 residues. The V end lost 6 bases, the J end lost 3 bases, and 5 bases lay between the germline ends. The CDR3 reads CSVLYTGELFF. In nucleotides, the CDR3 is TGCAGCGTCCTCTACACCGGGGAGCTGTTTTTT.

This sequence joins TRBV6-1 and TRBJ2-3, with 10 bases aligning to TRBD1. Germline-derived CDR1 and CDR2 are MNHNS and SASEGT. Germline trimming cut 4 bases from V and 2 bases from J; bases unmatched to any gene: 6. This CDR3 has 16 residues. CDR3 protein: CASSVYGTGDTDTQYF. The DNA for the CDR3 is TGTGCCAGCAGTGTGTACGGGACAGGGGACACAGATACGCAGTATTTT.

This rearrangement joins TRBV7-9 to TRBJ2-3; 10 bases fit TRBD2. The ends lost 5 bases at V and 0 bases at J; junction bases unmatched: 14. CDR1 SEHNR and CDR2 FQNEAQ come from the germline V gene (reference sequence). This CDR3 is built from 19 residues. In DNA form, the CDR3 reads TGTGCCAGCAGCCCTCCCCTCCTCGGACTAGCGGAAAGCACAGATACGCAGTATTTT. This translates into CASSPPLLGLAESTDTQYF.

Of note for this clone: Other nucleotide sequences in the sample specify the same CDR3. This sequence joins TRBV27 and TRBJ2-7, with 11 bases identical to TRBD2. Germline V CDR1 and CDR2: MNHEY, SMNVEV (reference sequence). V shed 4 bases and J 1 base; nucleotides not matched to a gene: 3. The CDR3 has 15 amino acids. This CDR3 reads CASSSLAGGSYEQYF. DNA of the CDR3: TGTGCCAGCAGTTCATTAGCGGGAGGGTCCTACGAGCAGTACTTC.

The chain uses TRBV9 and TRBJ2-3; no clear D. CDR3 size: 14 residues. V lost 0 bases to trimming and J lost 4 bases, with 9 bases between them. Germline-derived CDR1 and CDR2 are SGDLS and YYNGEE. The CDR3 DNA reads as TGTGCCAGCAGCGTAGTTCCAGGCGCAGATACGCAGTATTTT. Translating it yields CASSVVPGADTQYF.

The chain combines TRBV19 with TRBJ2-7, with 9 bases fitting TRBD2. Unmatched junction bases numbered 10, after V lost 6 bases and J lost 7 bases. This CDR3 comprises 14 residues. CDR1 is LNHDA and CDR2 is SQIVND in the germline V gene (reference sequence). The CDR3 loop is CASSRIAGAGEQYF. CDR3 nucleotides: TGTGCCAGTAGCCGTATAGCGGGAGCAGGGGAGCAGTACTTC.